This paragraph reports one T cell receptor beta chain. The data stem from a study of cytomegalovirus exposure and HLA in healthy donors. The PCR employed 60 Vbeta primers together with 13 Jbeta primers. Profiling relied on immunoSEQ multiplex PCR, and the TCRdb table lists in-frame clones only, not all of them. The sample contains 150,000 or so clones, 75% to 80% of which appear only once. Germline-derived CDR1 and CDR2 are SGHTA and FQGNSA. With V trimmed by 3 bases and J by 9 bases, 1 base remained unmatched. This CDR3 has 12 amino acids. This sequence joins TRBV7-2 and TRBJ2-1; 8 bases align to TRBD2. This TCR came from a man aged 45-65 years in good health and CMV-seropositive. The material sequenced was PBMCs. The CDR3 DNA follows: TGTGCCAGCAGCTTTCTAGCGGGTGAGCAGTTCTTC. This codes for CASSFLAGEQFF.